The TCR beta chain described here comes from a study of blood T cell repertoires in COVID-19. As for the study in general: Italy, Spain and the United States were the sources of the convalescent and acute COVID-19 samples.

Trimming cost V 6 bases and J 2 bases; bases outside gene matches: 7. The CDR3 spans 15 residues. Germline assignment: CDR1 MNHEY and CDR2 SVGAGI. TCRdb keeps only in-frame clones here, not all; method: immunoSEQ multiplex PCR. This sample has roughly 220,000 clones, with about 85% found just once. The chain recombines TRBV6-5 with TRBJ2-5; 9 nucleotides line up with TRBD2. This clonotype originated in a man aged 30 to 45 with active or convalescent COVID-19. The sample was peripheral blood. The CDR3 reads CASRRGGGKQETQYF. The CDR3 coding sequence is TGTGCCAGCAGGCGGGGGGGAGGGAAGCAAGAGACCCAGTACTTC.